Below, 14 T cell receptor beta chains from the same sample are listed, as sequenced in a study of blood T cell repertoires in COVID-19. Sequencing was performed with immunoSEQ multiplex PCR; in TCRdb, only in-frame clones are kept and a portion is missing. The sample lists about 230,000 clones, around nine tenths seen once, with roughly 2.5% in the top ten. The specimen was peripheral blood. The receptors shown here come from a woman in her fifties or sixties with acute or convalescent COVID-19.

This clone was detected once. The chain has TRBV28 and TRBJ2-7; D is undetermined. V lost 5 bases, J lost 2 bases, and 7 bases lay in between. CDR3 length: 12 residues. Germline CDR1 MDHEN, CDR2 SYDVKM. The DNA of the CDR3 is TGTGCCAGCAGTCAGATACCCTACGAGCAGTACTTC. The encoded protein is CASSQIPYEQYF.

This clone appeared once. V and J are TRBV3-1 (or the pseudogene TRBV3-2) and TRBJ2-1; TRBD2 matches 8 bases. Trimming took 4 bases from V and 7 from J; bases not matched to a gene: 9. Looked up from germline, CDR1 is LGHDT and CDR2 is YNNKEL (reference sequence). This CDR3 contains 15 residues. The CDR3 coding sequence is TGTGCCAGCAGCCCTACGGGGGGGCAAGGGAATGAGCAGTTCTTC. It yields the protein CASSPTGGQGNEQFF.

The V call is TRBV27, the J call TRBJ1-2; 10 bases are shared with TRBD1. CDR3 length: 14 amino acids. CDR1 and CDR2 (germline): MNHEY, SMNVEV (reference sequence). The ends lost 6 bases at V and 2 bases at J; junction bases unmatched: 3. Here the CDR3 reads CASSPGQGNYGYTF. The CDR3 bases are TGTGCCAGCAGCCCGGGACAGGGGAACTATGGCTACACCTTC.

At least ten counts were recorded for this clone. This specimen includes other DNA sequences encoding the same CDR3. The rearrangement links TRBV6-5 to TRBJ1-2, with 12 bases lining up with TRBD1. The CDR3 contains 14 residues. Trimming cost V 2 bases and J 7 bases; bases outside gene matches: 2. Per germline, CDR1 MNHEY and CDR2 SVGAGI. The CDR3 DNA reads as TGTGCCAGCAGTTACACGGGACAGGGGGCTGGCTACACCTTC. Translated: CASSYTGQGAGYTF.

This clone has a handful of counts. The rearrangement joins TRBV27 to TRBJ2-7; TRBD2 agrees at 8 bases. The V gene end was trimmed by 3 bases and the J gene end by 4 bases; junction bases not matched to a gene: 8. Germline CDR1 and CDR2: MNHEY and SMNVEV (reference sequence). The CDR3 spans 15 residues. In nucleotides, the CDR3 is TGTGCCAGCAGTTTTCAGGGGACTAGTGCTTACGAGCAGTACTTC. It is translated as CASSFQGTSAYEQYF.

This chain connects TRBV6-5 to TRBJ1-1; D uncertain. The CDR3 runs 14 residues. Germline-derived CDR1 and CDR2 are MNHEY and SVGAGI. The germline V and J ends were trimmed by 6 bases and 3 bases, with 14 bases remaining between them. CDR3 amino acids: CASRPGGGYTEAFF. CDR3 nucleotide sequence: TGTGCCAGCAGGCCGGGAGGCGGTTACACTGAAGCTTTCTTT.

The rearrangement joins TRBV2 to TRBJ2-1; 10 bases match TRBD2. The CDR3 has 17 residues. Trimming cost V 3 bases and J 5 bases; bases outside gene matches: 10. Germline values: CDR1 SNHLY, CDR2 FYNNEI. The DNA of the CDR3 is TGTGCCAGCAGTGATGGCAGCGGGAGGGCCCTTGACAATGAGCAGTTCTTC. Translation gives CASSDGSGRALDNEQFF.

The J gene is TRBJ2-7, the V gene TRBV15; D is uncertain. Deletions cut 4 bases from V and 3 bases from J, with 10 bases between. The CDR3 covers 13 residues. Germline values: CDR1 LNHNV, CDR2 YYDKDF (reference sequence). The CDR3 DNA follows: TGTGCCACCAGCAACTACATCAACTACGAGCAGTACTTC. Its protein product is CATSNYINYEQYF.

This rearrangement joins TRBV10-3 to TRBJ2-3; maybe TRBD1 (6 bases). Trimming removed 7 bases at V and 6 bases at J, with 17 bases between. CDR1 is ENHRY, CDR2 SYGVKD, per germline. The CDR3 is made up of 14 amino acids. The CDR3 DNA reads TGTGCCATCAAGGCGGCAGGGGCGAAGGATACGCAGTATTTT. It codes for CAIKAAGAKDTQYF.

This CDR3 reads CASSRGTGGTNEKLFF. In nucleotides, the CDR3 is TGTGCCAGCAGTCGCGGAACAGGGGGAACTAATGAAAAACTGTTTTTT. The rearrangement joins TRBV5-6 to TRBJ1-4, with 8 bases fitting TRBD1. The CDR3 covers 16 residues. Germline trimming cut 5 bases from V and 1 base from J; bases unmatched to any gene: 7. Germline lookup yields CDR1 SGHDT and CDR2 YYEEEE.

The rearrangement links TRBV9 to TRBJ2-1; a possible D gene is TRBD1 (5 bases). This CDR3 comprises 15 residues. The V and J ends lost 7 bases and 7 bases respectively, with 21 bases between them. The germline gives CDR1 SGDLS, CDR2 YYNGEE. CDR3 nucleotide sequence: TGTGCCAGCCAGAAGGGGATTTCATCCTTTAATGAGCAGTTCTTC. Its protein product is CASQKGISSFNEQFF.

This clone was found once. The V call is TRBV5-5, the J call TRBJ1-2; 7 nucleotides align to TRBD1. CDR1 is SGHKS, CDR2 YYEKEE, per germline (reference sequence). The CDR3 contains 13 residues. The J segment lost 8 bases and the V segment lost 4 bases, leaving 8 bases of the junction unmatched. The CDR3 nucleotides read TGTGCCAGCAGCGCGGGACAGTCGTTCGGCTACACCTTC. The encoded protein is CASSAGQSFGYTF.

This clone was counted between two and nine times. The CDR3 DNA sequence: TGTGCCATCAGCTTAAGACAGGGGGCTGAAGCTTTCTTT. Translated: CAISLRQGAEAFF. The genes are TRBV10-3 and TRBJ1-1, with 9 bases matching TRBD1. The trim removed 6 bases at V and 6 bases at J, leaving 5 bases unmatched. CDR1 ENHRY and CDR2 SYGVKD come from the germline V gene. The CDR3 contains 13 residues.

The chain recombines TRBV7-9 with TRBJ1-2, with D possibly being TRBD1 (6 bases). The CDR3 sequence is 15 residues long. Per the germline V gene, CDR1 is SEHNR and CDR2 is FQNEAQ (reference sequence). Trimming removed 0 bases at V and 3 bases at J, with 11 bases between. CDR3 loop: CASSLAQGPYYGYTF. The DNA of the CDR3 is TGTGCCAGCAGCTTAGCACAGGGACCCTACTATGGCTACACCTTC.